The rows below give T cell receptor beta chains drawn from one sample of a study of spatial heterogeneity in lung cancer. TCRdb reprocessed the 5' RACE reads via MiXCR and lists one record per CDR3 protein. Here the sample spans tens of thousands of distinct CDR3 sequences, approximately 7.2% being singletons. This material consisted of PBMCs, taken at surgery. These receptors came from a female donor with early-stage non-small cell lung cancer. CDR3s include the opening cysteine and the closing phenylalanine or tryptophan. The D gene is left open where the match is weak. Some rows have no size entry. The others give once, few or many, or a class for an expanded clone.

J gene,D gene,clone size,V gene,CDR3 protein,CDR3 DNA
TRBJ1-5,-,many,TRBV7-2,CASSLAAQPQHF,TGTGCCAGCAGCTTAGCGGCTCAGCCCCAGCATTTT
TRBJ2-7,-,-,TRBV5-6,CASSLEDYSLGKQYF,TGTGCCAGCAGCTTGGAGGACTACTCTTTGGGCAAGCAGTACTTC
TRBJ1-1,-,-,TRBV5-1,CASSLSAGSGTEAFF,TGCGCCAGCAGCTTGAGCGCGGGGAGTGGAACTGAAGCTTTCTTT
TRBJ1-6,-,few,TRBV12-2,CASRPDRGSYNSPLHF,TGTGCAAGTCGCCCCGACAGGGGCTCCTATAATTCACCCCTCCACTTT
TRBJ2-7,-,many,TRBV6-5,CASSYSTGHQSYEQYF,TGTGCCAGCAGTTACTCTACAGGCCACCAATCCTACGAGCAGTACTTC
TRBJ1-1,-,-,TRBV7-3,CERTGGPITIGNTEAFF,TGTGAGAGAACGGGCGGGCCGATAACAATCGGGAACACTGAAGCTTTCTTT
TRBJ2-1,-,many,TRBV3-1,CASSQAPAVYNEQFF,TGTGCCAGCAGCCAAGCCCCAGCGGTGTACAATGAGCAGTTCTTC
TRBJ1-1,-,many,TRBV7-9,CASSLNTNTEAFF,TGTGCCAGCAGCTTAAATACGAACACTGAAGCTTTCTTT
TRBJ1-2,-,many,TRBV27,CASSEGRQVLYRYGYTF,TGTGCCAGCAGCGAGGGACGGCAAGTGCTCTACCGCTATGGCTACACCTTC
TRBJ1-2,-,many,TRBV7-3,CASSFPGGNYGYTF,TGTGCCAGCAGTTTCCCGGGTGGAAACTATGGCTACACCTTC
TRBJ1-2,-,many,TRBV4-1,CASSQDSRVQIYGYTF,TGCGCCAGCAGCCAAGACTCCAGGGTCCAGATTTATGGCTACACCTTC
TRBJ2-3,-,-,TRBV12-3/TRBV12-4,CASSPQLSTDTQYF,TGTGCCAGCAGTCCTCAACTGAGCACAGATACGCAGTATTTT
TRBJ2-3,-,-,TRBV12-2,CASRPPEGRDTQYF,TGTGCAAGTCGCCCCCCGGAGGGGCGCGATACGCAGTATTTT
TRBJ2-7,-,-,TRBV18,CASSFGPTSSYEQYF,TGTGCCAGCTCATTCGGACCGACGAGCTCCTACGAGCAGTACTTC
TRBJ1-4,TRBD1,few,TRBV5-1,CASSPGTGHNEKLFF,TGCGCCAGCAGCCCGGGGACAGGGCATAATGAAAAACTGTTTTTT
TRBJ2-7,-,many,TRBV15,CATQRYGMTYEQYF,TGTGCCACCCAACGATACGGGATGACCTACGAGCAGTACTTC
TRBJ2-5,TRBD1,many,TRBV28,CASSSTGEHQETQYF,TGTGCCAGCAGTTCGACAGGGGAACACCAAGAGACCCAGTACTTC
TRBJ2-7,-,-,TRBV5-1,CASSLGRVAGLSEQYF,TGCGCCAGCAGCTTGGGCAGGGTGGCTGGGCTTTCCGAGCAGTACTTC
TRBJ1-3,-,many,TRBV29-1,CSVVYASGNTIYF,TGCAGCGTTGTCTACGCCTCTGGAAACACCATATATTTT
TRBJ1-1,-,few,TRBV2,CASSEDGVEAFF,TGTGCCAGCAGTGAGGACGGTGTTGAAGCTTTCTTT
TRBJ1-1,-,few,TRBV7-9,CASSLAPGTNTEAFF,TGTGCCAGCAGCTTAGCGCCCGGGACAAACACTGAAGCTTTCTTT
TRBJ2-1,-,many,TRBV21-1,CASSPRTSGSQDEQFF,TGTGCCAGCAGCCCGCGGACTAGCGGGAGTCAGGATGAGCAGTTCTTC
TRBJ1-2,-,-,TRBV5-4,CASSARLSGYTF,TGTGCCAGCAGCGCCAGGCTAAGCGGCTACACCTTC
TRBJ2-3,TRBD1,many,TRBV20-1,CSATPGTGGPDTQYF,TGCAGTGCAACACCCGGGACAGGGGGCCCAGATACGCAGTATTTT
TRBJ2-7,TRBD1,many,TRBV7-9,CASSSRTGYTYEQYF,TGTGCCAGCAGCAGCCGGACAGGGTACACCTACGAGCAGTACTTC
TRBJ1-5,-,-,TRBV6-1,CASSARFRQINQPQHF,TGTGCCAGCAGTGCCCGGTTCCGACAGATCAATCAGCCCCAGCATTTT
TRBJ1-5,-,many,TRBV28,CASYDWRRSNQPQHF,TGTGCCTCCTACGACTGGCGGCGTAGCAATCAGCCCCAGCATTTT
TRBJ2-1,-,many,TRBV29-1,CSARGFYNEQFF,TGCAGCGCCAGGGGATTCTACAATGAGCAGTTCTTC
TRBJ1-1,-,many,TRBV5-1,CASSPLEGAEAFF,TGCGCCAGCAGCCCCCTCGAGGGCGCGGAAGCTTTCTTT
TRBJ2-5,TRBD1,many,TRBV28,CASSSFWDRGFQETQYF,TGTGCCAGCAGTTCCTTTTGGGACAGGGGTTTCCAAGAGACCCAGTACTTC
TRBJ2-5,-,once,TRBV18,CASSPSEISYQETRYF,TGTGCCAGCTCACCATCGGAGATATCGTACCAAGAGACCCGGTACTTC
TRBJ2-1,-,many,TRBV5-1,CASSLGVARRTSEQFF,TGCGCCAGCAGCTTGGGGGTAGCGCGGCGTACAAGTGAGCAGTTCTTC
TRBJ2-2,-,many,TRBV7-6,CASSPRPRGDTGELFF,TGTGCCAGCAGCCCTAGGCCACGAGGGGACACCGGGGAGCTGTTTTTT
TRBJ1-1,-,few,TRBV5-1,CASSLSSLAGNTEAFF,TGCGCCAGCAGCTTGTCGTCTCTTGCGGGGAACACTGAAGCTTTCTTT
TRBJ1-1,-,few,TRBV20-1,CSARAHQKEAEAFF,TGCAGTGCTAGAGCACACCAGAAGGAGGCTGAAGCTTTCTTT
TRBJ2-7,TRBD1,-,TRBV20-1,CSAQNRGSEQYF,TGCAGTGCCCAAAACAGGGGAAGCGAGCAGTACTTC
TRBJ2-1,-,many,TRBV7-2,CASSLALGGNNEQFF,TGTGCCAGCAGCTTAGCGCTAGGGGGGAACAATGAGCAGTTCTTC
TRBJ1-1,TRBD1,many,TRBV5-1,CASSLVGTGGLEAFF,TGCGCCAGCAGCTTGGTAGGTACAGGGGGCCTTGAAGCTTTCTTT
TRBJ2-3,-,many,TRBV6-6,CASHWGRGPADTQYF,TGTGCCAGCCATTGGGGGCGGGGGCCCGCAGATACGCAGTATTTT
TRBJ1-4,TRBD1,-,TRBV5-1,CASSIGQGNEKLFF,TGCGCCAGCAGCATAGGACAGGGAAATGAAAAACTGTTTTTT
TRBJ2-7,-,many,TRBV7-6,CASSRRGVGEQYF,TGTGCCAGCAGCCGCAGGGGGGTTGGCGAGCAGTACTTC
TRBJ2-5,TRBD2,many,TRBV12-3/TRBV12-4,CASRASGGETQYF,TGTGCCAGCAGAGCTAGCGGCGGAGAGACCCAGTACTTC
TRBJ2-3,-,few,TRBV19,CASSGGRRTPTDTQYF,TGTGCCAGTAGTGGGGGACGGCGGACCCCCACAGATACGCAGTATTTT
TRBJ2-5,-,many,TRBV6-5,CASSYLKGTQYF,TGTGCCAGCAGTTACCTCAAGGGGACCCAGTACTTC
TRBJ1-1,-,-,TRBV3-1,CASSQGPTENTEAFF,TGTGCCAGCAGCCAAGGGCCGACAGAGAACACTGAAGCTTTCTTT
TRBJ2-7,TRBD2,-,TRBV6-6,CASRPLTSGTYEQYF,TGTGCCAGCAGACCTCTGACTAGCGGAACTTACGAGCAGTACTTC
TRBJ2-2,TRBD2,few,TRBV20-1,CSARDRLAGETGELFF,TGCAGTGCTAGAGATAGGCTAGCGGGAGAAACCGGGGAGCTGTTTTTT
TRBJ2-2,TRBD1,-,TRBV9,CASSVGQANTGELFF,TGTGCCAGCAGCGTCGGACAGGCAAACACCGGGGAGCTGTTTTTT
TRBJ1-5,-,-,TRBV2,CASSERGDIYQPQHF,TGTGCCAGCAGTGAAAGAGGGGACATTTATCAGCCCCAGCATTTT
TRBJ2-7,-,many,TRBV9,CASSVEGGGTYEQYF,TGTGCCAGCAGCGTAGAAGGTGGGGGAACCTACGAGCAGTACTTC
TRBJ2-7,-,many,TRBV7-9,CASSFQVHEQYF,TGTGCCAGCAGCTTTCAGGTCCACGAGCAGTACTTC
TRBJ2-1,TRBD1,few,TRBV6-1,CASRGQGISYNEQFF,TGTGCCAGCAGGGGACAGGGGATATCCTACAATGAGCAGTTCTTC
TRBJ2-7,-,-,TRBV5-1,CASSSSAPHYAQYF,TGCGCCAGCAGCAGTTCTGCCCCTCACTACGCGCAGTACTTC
TRBJ2-1,TRBD2,few,TRBV27,CASNGLAGAGEQFF,TGTGCCAGCAATGGCCTAGCGGGAGCAGGTGAGCAGTTCTTC
TRBJ2-5,-,few,TRBV11-2,CASSSRDWGGETQYF,TGTGCCAGCAGCTCCAGAGACTGGGGAGGAGAGACCCAGTACTTC
TRBJ2-1,TRBD2,-,TRBV27,CASSSLAGYNEQFF,TGTGCCAGCAGTTCCCTAGCGGGTTACAATGAGCAGTTCTTC